The 22 T cell receptor beta chains below were found in one sample sequenced in a study of T cells after yellow fever vaccination. TCRdb itself ran the 5' RACE reads through MiXCR, one entry per CDR3 protein. Altogether approximately 550,000 distinct CDR3 sequences are present, roughly 14% being singletons, with the ten largest covering about 14%. Sequencing was performed on PBMCs, taken on the day of the yellow fever booster vaccination. These receptors came from a man younger than 40 who received the YFV17D yellow fever vaccine.

V is TRBV29-1 and J is TRBJ1-2; D gene uncertain. The CDR3 loop spans 11 amino acids. Trimming pared 7 bases from V and 6 bases from J, leaving 12 bases between. CDR1 and CDR2 from the germline V gene are SQVTM and ANQGSEA. The CDR3 sequence is CSASGGDGYTF. In DNA, the CDR3 is TGCAGCGCCTCCGGAGGCGATGGCTACACCTTC.

This clonotype was seen a handful of times. The rearrangement links TRBV30 to TRBJ2-1; D ambiguous. The CDR3 consists of 13 residues. Per the germline V gene, CDR1 is GTSNPN and CDR2 is SVGIG (reference sequence). Trimming removed 0 bases from V and 9 bases from J, with 12 bases in between. CDR3 in amino acids: CAWSVRSDGEQFF. CDR3 DNA sequence: TGTGCCTGGAGTGTCCGGTCGGACGGTGAGCAGTTCTTC.

The DNA of the CDR3 is TGTGCCAGCAGCTTAGGTCGAGCGGGAGGGCCCGTAAATGAGCAGTTCTTC. This encodes CASSLGRAGGPVNEQFF. The chain uses TRBV7-2 and TRBJ2-1, with TRBD2 matching 10 bases. V shed 1 base and J 7 bases; nucleotides not matched to a gene: 10. Per germline, CDR1 SGHTA and CDR2 FQGNSA. This CDR3 has 17 amino acids.

The V gene is TRBV29-1, the J gene TRBJ1-4; D is unresolved. Trimming removed 5 bases at V and 8 bases at J, with 12 bases between. The length of the CDR3 is 12 residues. CDR1 is SQVTM and CDR2 is ANQGSEA in the germline V gene. The CDR3 protein is CSVNSRNEKLFF. The CDR3 region has the DNA TGCAGCGTTAATTCCAGGAACGAAAAACTGTTTTTT. The full variable domain, rest sourced from reference TRBV29-1 and TRBJ1-4, is SAVISQKPSRDICQRGTSLTIQCQVDSQVTMMFWYRQQPGQSLTLIATANQGSEATYESGFVIDKFPISRPNLTFSTLTVSNMSPEDSSIYLCSVNSRNEKLFFGSGTQLSVL.

This clonotype was observed a few times. This chain uses TRBV12-3 or TRBV12-4 with TRBJ1-2; no clear D. The ends were cut back, 6 bases at V and 3 bases at J, with 8 bases in the middle. The CDR3 runs 12 residues. Written as DNA, the CDR3 is TGTGCCAGCAGCCCGTGGGACTATGGCTACACCTTC. Residues: CASSPWDYGYTF.

The chain employs TRBV7-9 and TRBJ2-5, with 7 bases matching TRBD2. The CDR3 length is 14 residues. CDR1 and CDR2 from the germline V gene are SEHNR and FQNEAQ (reference sequence). The V segment lost 4 bases and the J segment 4 bases; nucleotides outside the gene matches: 6. CDR3 coding DNA: TGTGCCAGCAGCTCGGGACGGACTAGAGAGACCCAGTACTTC. Translation: CASSSGRTRETQYF. The full variable domain, with the rest looked up from reference TRBV7-9 and TRBJ2-5, is DTGVSQNPRHKITKRGQNVTFRCDPISEHNRLYWYRQTLGQGPEFLTYFQNEAQLEKSRLLSDRFSAERPKGSFSTLEIQRTEQGDSAMYLCASSSGRTRETQYFGPGTRLLVL.

This clonotype was counted only a few times. The chain links TRBV5-1 to TRBJ2-5; possible D gene TRBD2, 5 bases. V dropped 0 bases and J dropped 5 bases, with 14 bases sitting between them. Germline assignment: CDR1 SGHRS and CDR2 YFSETQ. CDR3 size: 15 residues. The DNA of the CDR3 is TGCGCCAGCAGCTTGGTACCGATCGAGGGTGAGACCCAGTACTTC. The encoded protein is CASSLVPIEGETQYF.

This clonotype was detected a few times. This rearrangement joins TRBV12-3 or TRBV12-4 to TRBJ2-1; 13 nucleotides align to TRBD2. Losses at the gene ends were 5 bases for V and 3 bases for J; bases not matched to a gene: 4. CDR3 length: 16 amino acids. CDR3 nucleotides: TGTGCCAGCAGTGGGGGACTAGCGGGATACTACAATGAGCAGTTCTTC. Translated: CASSGGLAGYYNEQFF.

The gene calls are TRBV18 and TRBJ2-7, with 10 bases matching TRBD2. This CDR3 contains 14 residues. Trimming at V came to 3 bases and at J to 5 bases, leaving 4 bases not matched to a gene. The germline gives CDR1 KGHSH, CDR2 LQKENI. The CDR3 reads CASSPPGTSDEQYF. In DNA form, the CDR3 reads TGTGCCAGCTCACCTCCCGGGACTAGCGACGAGCAGTACTTC.

Only a few counts were recorded for this clonotype. The chain couples TRBV4-2 to TRBJ1-3, with D perhaps TRBD1 (6 bases). In germline, CDR1 is LGHNA, CDR2 YNFKEQ. The CDR3 has 16 amino acids. V was trimmed by 2 bases and J by 4 bases, leaving 15 bases between them. The CDR3 DNA sequence: TGTGCCAGCAGCCAAAACACCAGGGGACCGGGAAACACCATATATTTT. This sequence encodes CASSQNTRGPGNTIYF.

This clonotype was seen at least ten times. V is TRBV10-3 and J is TRBJ2-2; D is uncertain. V lost 3 bases and J lost 2, with 4 bases in between. Germline lookup yields CDR1 ENHRY and CDR2 SYGVKD. CDR3 size: 13 residues. Here the CDR3 DNA reads TGTGCCATCAGTGACCCAAACACCGGGGAGCTGTTTTTT. This encodes CAISDPNTGELFF.

The sample holds a few counts of this clonotype. V usage is TRBV7-2 and J usage is TRBJ2-7; D is unclear. The V end was cut by 1 base, the J end by 5 bases, with 6 bases between. The CDR3 length is 12 residues. The germline V gene has CDR1 SGHTA and CDR2 FQGNSA. CDR3 in DNA: TGTGCCAGCAGCTTAGACACTAACGAGCAGTACTTC. Protein: CASSLDTNEQYF. The variable domain in full, with the rest retrieved from reference TRBV7-2 and TRBJ2-7, is GAGVSQSPSNKVTEKGKDVELRCDPISGHTALYWYRQSLGQGLEFLIYFQGNSAPDKSGLPSDRFSAERTGGSVSTLTIQRTQQEDSAVYLCASSLDTNEQYFGPGTRLTVT.

This clonotype was counted only a few times. The V and J genes are TRBV12-3 or TRBV12-4 and TRBJ1-1; D uncertain. The CDR3 is 14 amino acids. The germline V and J ends were trimmed by 5 bases and 8 bases, with 18 bases remaining between them. CDR3 sequence: CASSRTLLNGEAFF. The CDR3 coding sequence is TGTGCCAGCAGTCGGACGCTACTAAACGGGGAAGCTTTCTTT.

This clonotype was seen only a few times. V and J are TRBV4-3 and TRBJ2-1; D is ambiguous. The V end lost 0 bases, the J end lost 10 bases, and 10 bases lay between the germline ends. CDR1 LGHNA and CDR2 YSLEER come from the germline V gene. The CDR3 totals 13 residues. The CDR3 nucleotides read TGCGCCAGCAGCCAAGATGAGTGGCGGGAGCAGTTCTTC. As protein: CASSQDEWREQFF.

The gene calls are TRBV20-1 and TRBJ2-7; 8 bases agree with TRBD2. The CDR3 has 13 residues. J gave up 2 bases and V 7 bases, and 7 bases lay outside the gene matches. Germline CDR1 and CDR2: DFQATT and SNEGSKA (reference sequence). The CDR3 DNA reads as TGCAGTGTGCCGGGACTAGGGACCTACGAGCAGTACTTC. Translation gives CSVPGLGTYEQYF.

This clonotype was detected a few times. The chain employs TRBV6-2 or TRBV6-3 and TRBJ2-7; D is possibly TRBD1 (6 bases). Trimming cost V 5 bases and J 0 bases, with 11 bases left between them. CDR1 and CDR2 (germline): MNHEY, SVGEGT. CDR3 length: 14 residues. The CDR3 is CASSDTGNSYEQYF. In DNA, the CDR3 is TGTGCCAGCAGTGATACAGGGAACTCCTACGAGCAGTACTTC.

The table lists this clonotype with a few counts. This chain joins TRBV7-9 and TRBJ2-2; 13 positions agree with TRBD2. This CDR3 region has 15 residues. From germline, CDR1 is SEHNR and CDR2 FQNEAQ (reference sequence). V lost 6 bases, J lost 7 bases, and 5 bases stayed unmatched. The CDR3 coding sequence is TGTGCCAGCAGAGGACTAGCGGGAGAGGTCGGGGAGCTGTTTTTT. Translating gives CASRGLAGEVGELFF. The variable domain in full, completed from reference TRBV7-9 and TRBJ2-2, reads DTGVSQNPRHKITKRGQNVTFRCDPISEHNRLYWYRQTLGQGPEFLTYFQNEAQLEKSRLLSDRFSAERPKGSFSTLEIQRTEQGDSAMYLCASRGLAGEVGELFFGEGSRLTVL.

This chain links TRBV7-2 with TRBJ1-2; D is undetermined. From germline, CDR1 is SGHTA and CDR2 FQGNSA. This CDR3 comprises 15 residues. The germline V and J ends were trimmed by 1 base and 5 bases, with 14 bases remaining between them. The CDR3 loop is CASSLEASQLYGYTF. Here the CDR3 DNA reads TGTGCCAGCAGCTTAGAGGCGTCTCAGCTTTATGGCTACACCTTC.

The chain links TRBV29-1 to TRBJ2-1; maybe TRBD1 (6 bases). Germline V CDR1 and CDR2: SQVTM, ANQGSEA. This CDR3 is 13 amino acids long. V was clipped by 8 bases and J by 5 bases, with 16 bases between them. CDR3 loop: CSFLNRVNNEQFF. The CDR3, as DNA: TGCAGCTTCCTGAACAGGGTTAACAATGAGCAGTTCTTC.

This clonotype was counted at least ten times. This chain links TRBV7-9 with TRBJ2-2; D gene uncertain. Germline V CDR1 and CDR2: SEHNR, FQNEAQ (reference sequence). The CDR3 runs to 16 residues. Trimming shortened V by 1 base and J by 5 bases, and 14 bases separated the two germline ends. CDR3 bases: TGTGCCAGCAGCTTAGTTGGGCGGAGAAAGACCGGGGAGCTGTTTTTT. Translation gives CASSLVGRRKTGELFF.

In its sample, this clonotype was seen many times. The chain couples TRBV20-1 to TRBJ2-2; 13 bases align to TRBD2. J was trimmed by 7 bases and V by 3 bases; bases with no gene match: 8. The V gene's germline CDR1 is DFQATT and CDR2 SNEGSKA (reference sequence). The CDR3 extends over 16 amino acids. DNA of the CDR3: TGCAGTGCTAGTACTAGCGGGAGGGCCAGAAGCGGGGAGCTGTTTTTT. It specifies CSASTSGRARSGELFF.

The V call is TRBV4-2, the J call TRBJ1-1, with D possibly TRBD1 on 6 matching bases. CDR1 is LGHNA, CDR2 YNFKEQ, per germline. The CDR3 totals 16 residues. Between the trimmed V and J ends, which lost 0 bases and 5 bases, there was a span of 16 bases. The CDR3 bases are TGTGCCAGCAGCCAAGATGTGTCGGGGGGCGGGACTGAAGCTTTCTTT. Translating gives CASSQDVSGGGTEAFF.